The 15 T cell receptor beta chains presented below share a single source sample, sequenced in a study of precursors of human CD4 cytotoxic T cells. In TCRdb, the reads were re-called with MiXCR into one record per CDR3 protein. The sample contains about 570 distinct CDR3 sequences, approximately 14% of which appear only once. The bulk UMI libraries came from four sorted CD4+ memory subsets, including IL-7R-high and IL-7R-negative TEMRA. Sequenced sample: memory CD4+ T cells from blood (PBMCs). The receptors come from a human donor in good health.

V gene TRBV20-1 combines with J gene TRBJ2-4, with 7 bases matching TRBD2. CDR3 length: 15 amino acids. V shed 6 bases and J 5 bases; nucleotides not matched to a gene: 13. The germline V gene encodes CDR1 DFQATT and CDR2 SNEGSKA (reference sequence). The CDR3 reads CSAALGGGLQNIQYF. Written as DNA, the CDR3 is TGCAGTGCCGCTCTCGGGGGAGGGCTCCAAAACATTCAGTACTTC.

In nucleotides, the CDR3 is TGTGCCTGGACGTTTGCAAATGAGCAGTTCTTC. Translated, it gives CAWTFANEQFF. The gene calls are TRBV30 and TRBJ2-1; D call uncertain. Trimming left V 4 bases short and J 7 bases short, with 8 bases between. CDR1 is GTSNPN and CDR2 is SVGIG in the germline V gene (reference sequence). The CDR3 covers 11 residues.

The chain has TRBV28 and TRBJ2-4; D is unclear. Trimming cost V 4 bases and J 8 bases, with 9 bases left between them. The V gene's germline CDR1 is MDHEN and CDR2 SYDVKM. The CDR3 contains 12 residues. The CDR3 DNA follows: TGTGCCAGCAGTTCAGGAGTATACATTCAGTACTTC. Residues: CASSSGVYIQYF.

By sample share, this clonotype is large (0.1 to 1%). The genes are TRBV27 and TRBJ2-7, with 8 bases matching TRBD2. The ends lost 4 bases at V and 3 bases at J; junction bases unmatched: 8. In germline, CDR1 is MNHEY, CDR2 SMNVEV (reference sequence). This CDR3 is built from 15 residues. The CDR3 here is CASSSGAGAIYEQYF. CDR3 nucleotide sequence: TGTGCCAGCAGTTCAGGAGCGGGGGCGATCTACGAGCAGTACTTC.

The chain joins TRBV5-1 to TRBJ1-6; a possible D gene is TRBD1 (5 bases). Germline V gene sequence: CDR1 SGHRS, CDR2 YFSETQ. The ends were cut back, 0 bases at V and 0 bases at J, with 7 bases in the middle. The CDR3 has 16 residues. CDR3 DNA sequence: TGCGCCAGCAGCTTGGACAGGAGCTCCTATAATTCACCCCTCCACTTT. Translated: CASSLDRSSYNSPLHF.

In this sample, this clonotype turned up a few times. This chain joins TRBV12-3 or TRBV12-4 and TRBJ2-4, with D possibly matching TRBD1 (6 bases). V lost 5 bases to trimming and J lost 3 bases, with 11 bases between them. The CDR3 contains 14 residues. The CDR3 loop is CASSPGTIKNIQYF. CDR3 coding DNA: TGTGCCAGCAGTCCCGGGACAATCAAAAACATTCAGTACTTC.

This clonotype was picked up a small number of times. The chain is built from TRBV4-1 and TRBJ2-7; 10 nucleotides align to TRBD2. Germline-derived CDR1 and CDR2 are MGHRA and YSYEKL. This CDR3 has 16 residues. Losses at the gene ends were 1 base for V and 1 base for J; bases not matched to a gene: 4. CDR3 coding DNA: TGCGCCAGCAGCCAAGGGGAGCGGGAGGGTTCCTACGAGCAGTACTTC. The encoded protein is CASSQGEREGSYEQYF.

CDR3: CSASGGGEKLFF. The CDR3 DNA sequence: TGCAGTGCTAGCGGGGGCGGTGAAAAACTGTTTTTT. V and J are TRBV20-1 and TRBJ1-4, with TRBD1 as a possible D gene (6 bases). CDR3 length: 12 residues. The V gene's germline CDR1 is DFQATT and CDR2 SNEGSKA (reference sequence). V lost 3 bases and J 7 bases, leaving 9 bases between the germline ends.

This clonotype appeared a few times. The chain has TRBV12-3 or TRBV12-4 and TRBJ2-1, with D tentatively TRBD2 (6 bases). The CDR3 loop spans 13 amino acids. V was trimmed by 3 bases and J by 8 bases, leaving 11 bases between them. The CDR3 is CASSFAREDEQFF. The CDR3 DNA reads TGTGCCAGCAGTTTTGCCAGGGAGGATGAGCAGTTCTTC.

This clonotype has only a few counts. As DNA, the CDR3 is TGTGCCAGCAGCTTTTTAAGGGAGGCAGAGACCCAGTACTTC. Translation: CASSFLREAETQYF. The chain carries TRBV5-4 and TRBJ2-5, with D possibly being TRBD2 (6 bases). V was cut by 2 bases and J by 4 bases, with 12 bases left in between. This CDR3 contains 14 residues. CDR1 SGHNT and CDR2 YYREEE come from the germline V gene (reference sequence).

The V gene is TRBV20-1, the J gene TRBJ1-2, with D unresolved. CDR1 and CDR2 from the germline V gene are DFQATT and SNEGSKA (reference sequence). The CDR3 length is 13 residues. The V gene lost 7 bases and the J gene lost 2 bases, with 14 bases spanning the gap. The CDR3 sequence: CSETRPFNYGYTF. The CDR3 nucleotides read TGCAGTGAGACGAGACCCTTCAACTATGGCTACACCTTC.

The CDR3 DNA is TGCGCCAGCAGCTTGTATATTCGGGAGAGGTCCTACAATGAGCAGTTCTTC. Protein sequence: CASSLYIRERSYNEQFF. The J gene is TRBJ2-1, the V gene TRBV5-1; perhaps TRBD2 as D (6 bases). The CDR3 runs to 17 residues. CDR1 is SGHRS and CDR2 is YFSETQ in the germline V gene. V lost 1 base and J 1 base, leaving 15 bases between the germline ends.

The chain links TRBV20-1 to TRBJ1-3; D remains unclear. The V end lost 6 bases, the J end lost 2 bases, and 11 bases lay between the germline ends. The CDR3 sequence is 13 residues long. CDR1 DFQATT and CDR2 SNEGSKA come from the germline V gene (reference sequence). CDR3 coding DNA: TGCAGTGCACGGACGTACGCTGGAAACACCATATATTTT. It translates to CSARTYAGNTIYF.

This clonotype was counted a single time. The J gene is TRBJ2-3, the V gene TRBV12-5; weak D call: TRBD2 (6 bases). The CDR3 is 18 residues long. CDR1 is LGHNT and CDR2 is FRNRAP in the germline V gene. Trimming took 0 bases from V and 1 from J, leaving 17 bases between them. The CDR3 sequence: CASGLVLDGSVGTDTQYF. Here the CDR3 DNA reads TGTGCTAGTGGTTTGGTACTTGACGGGAGCGTCGGCACAGATACGCAGTATTTT.

This clonotype was found a few times. V gene TRBV29-1 combines with J gene TRBJ1-1, with D perhaps matching TRBD1 (5 bases). Germline CDR1 and CDR2: SQVTM and ANQGSEA. The ends were cut back, 0 bases at V and 7 bases at J, with 12 bases in the middle. This CDR3 has 13 residues. As DNA, the CDR3 is TGCAGCGTTGAAGATCTCCGGGACGTTGAAGCTTTCTTT. Protein product: CSVEDLRDVEAFF.